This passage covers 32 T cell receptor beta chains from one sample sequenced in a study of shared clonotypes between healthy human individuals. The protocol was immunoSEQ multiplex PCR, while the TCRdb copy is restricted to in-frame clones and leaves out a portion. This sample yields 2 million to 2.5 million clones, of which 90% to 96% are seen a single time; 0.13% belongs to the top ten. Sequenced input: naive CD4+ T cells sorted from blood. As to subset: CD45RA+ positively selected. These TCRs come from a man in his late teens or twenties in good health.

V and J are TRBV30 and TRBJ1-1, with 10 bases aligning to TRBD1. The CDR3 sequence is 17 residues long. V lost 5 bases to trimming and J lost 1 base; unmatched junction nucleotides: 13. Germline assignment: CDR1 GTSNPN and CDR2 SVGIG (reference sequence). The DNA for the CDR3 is TGTGCCTGGTCCAAGGACAGGGGGGTAGGTACGAACACTGAAGCTTTCTTT. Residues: CAWSKDRGVGTNTEAFF.

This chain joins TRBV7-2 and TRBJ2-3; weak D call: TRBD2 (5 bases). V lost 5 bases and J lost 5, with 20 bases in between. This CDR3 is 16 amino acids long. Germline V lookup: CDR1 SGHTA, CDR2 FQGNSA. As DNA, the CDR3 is TGTGCCAGCAGCCAACTAGGCCTTCGGGTGGTAGATACGCAGTATTTT. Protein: CASSQLGLRVVDTQYF.

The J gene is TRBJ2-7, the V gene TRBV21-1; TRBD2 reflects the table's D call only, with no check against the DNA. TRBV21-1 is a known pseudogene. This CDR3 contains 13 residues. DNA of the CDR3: TGTGCCAGAGGTACTAGCGGAGATTACGAGCAGTACTTC. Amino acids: CARGTSGDYEQYF.

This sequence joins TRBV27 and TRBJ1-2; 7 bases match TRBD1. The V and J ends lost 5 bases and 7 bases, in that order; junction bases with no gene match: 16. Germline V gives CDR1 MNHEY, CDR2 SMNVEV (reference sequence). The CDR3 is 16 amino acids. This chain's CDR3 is CASSLELTGTAGGYTF. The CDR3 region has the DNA TGTGCCAGCAGTCTAGAACTCACCGGGACAGCGGGTGGCTACACCTTC.

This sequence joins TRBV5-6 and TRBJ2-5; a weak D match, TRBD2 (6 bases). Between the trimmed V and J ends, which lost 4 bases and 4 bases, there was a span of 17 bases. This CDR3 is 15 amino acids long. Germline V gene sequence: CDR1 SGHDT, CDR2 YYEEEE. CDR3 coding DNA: TGTGCCAGCAGCGGTTTGGGACTTTTGGGAGAGACCCAGTACTTC. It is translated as CASSGLGLLGETQYF.

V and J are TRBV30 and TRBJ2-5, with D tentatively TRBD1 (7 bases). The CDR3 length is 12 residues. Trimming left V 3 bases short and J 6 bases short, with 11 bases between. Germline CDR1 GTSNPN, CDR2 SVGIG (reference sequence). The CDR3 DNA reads TGTGCCTGGAGGCAGGGGGGAAAGACCCAGTACTTC. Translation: CAWRQGGKTQYF.

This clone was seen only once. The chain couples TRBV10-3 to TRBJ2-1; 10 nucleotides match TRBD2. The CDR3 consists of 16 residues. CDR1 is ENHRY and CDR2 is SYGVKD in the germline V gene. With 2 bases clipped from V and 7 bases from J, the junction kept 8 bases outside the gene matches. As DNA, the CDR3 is TGTGCCATCAGTGAGGGCCAGCGGGGGGGCGGTAATGAGCAGTTCTTC. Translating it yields CAISEGQRGGGNEQFF.

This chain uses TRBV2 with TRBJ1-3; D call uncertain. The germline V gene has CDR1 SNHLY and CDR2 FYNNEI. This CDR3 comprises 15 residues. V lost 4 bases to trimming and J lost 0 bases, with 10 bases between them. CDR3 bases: TGTGCCAGCAGTGGCCAAATACTCTCTGGAAACACCATATATTTT. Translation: CASSGQILSGNTIYF.

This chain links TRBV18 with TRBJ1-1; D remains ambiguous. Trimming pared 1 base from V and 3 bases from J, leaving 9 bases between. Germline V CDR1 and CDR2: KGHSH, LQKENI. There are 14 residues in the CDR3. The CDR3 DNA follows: TGTGCCAGCTCACCACTTCCTTCACACACTGAAGCTTTCTTT. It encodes CASSPLPSHTEAFF.

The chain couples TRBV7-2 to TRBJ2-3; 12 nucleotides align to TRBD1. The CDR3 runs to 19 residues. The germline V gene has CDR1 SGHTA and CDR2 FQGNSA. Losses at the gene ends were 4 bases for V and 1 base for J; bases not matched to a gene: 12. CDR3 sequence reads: CASSSSGTGGYIRTDTQYF. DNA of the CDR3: TGTGCCAGCAGCTCTTCCGGGACAGGGGGCTACATCCGCACAGATACGCAGTATTTT. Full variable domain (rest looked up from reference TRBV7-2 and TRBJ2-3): GAGVSQSPSNKVTEKGKDVELRCDPISGHTALYWYRQSLGQGLEFLIYFQGNSAPDKSGLPSDRFSAERTGGSVSTLTIQRTQQEDSAVYLCASSSSGTGGYIRTDTQYFGPGTRLTVL.

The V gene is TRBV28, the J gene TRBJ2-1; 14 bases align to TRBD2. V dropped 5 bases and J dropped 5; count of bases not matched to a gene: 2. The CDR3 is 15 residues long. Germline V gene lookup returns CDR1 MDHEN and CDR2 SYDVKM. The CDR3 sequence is CASSAGLAGDNEQFF. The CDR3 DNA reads TGTGCCAGCAGTGCGGGACTAGCGGGGGACAATGAGCAGTTCTTC.

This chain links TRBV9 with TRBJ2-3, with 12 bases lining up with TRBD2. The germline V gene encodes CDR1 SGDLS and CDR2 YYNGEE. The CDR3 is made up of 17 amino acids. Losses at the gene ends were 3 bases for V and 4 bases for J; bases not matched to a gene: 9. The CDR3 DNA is TGTGCCAGCAGCGCATTCACTAGCGGGAGGATCCCAGATACGCAGTATTTT. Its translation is CASSAFTSGRIPDTQYF.

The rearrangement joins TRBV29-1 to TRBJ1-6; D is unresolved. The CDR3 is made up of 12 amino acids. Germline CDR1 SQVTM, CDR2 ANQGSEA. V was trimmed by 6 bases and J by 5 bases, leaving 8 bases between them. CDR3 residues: CSVRTDNSPLHF. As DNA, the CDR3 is TGCAGCGTGAGGACGGATAATTCACCCCTCCACTTT.

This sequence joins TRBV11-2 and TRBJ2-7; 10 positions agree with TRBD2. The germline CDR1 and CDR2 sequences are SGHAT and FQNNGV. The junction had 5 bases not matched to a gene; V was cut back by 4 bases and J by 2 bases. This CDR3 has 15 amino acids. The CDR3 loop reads CASSYRTSGAYEQYF. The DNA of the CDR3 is TGTGCCAGCAGCTACAGGACTAGCGGAGCCTACGAGCAGTACTTC.

CDR3 residues: CASSSPGTGFHEQYF. Here the CDR3 DNA reads TGTGCCAGCAGCTCCCCCGGGACAGGGTTCCACGAGCAGTACTTC. The chain couples TRBV7-8 to TRBJ2-7, with 9 positions matching TRBD1. The CDR3 runs to 15 residues. The germline CDR1 and CDR2 sequences are SGHVS and FQNEAQ. The ends lost 4 bases at V and 5 bases at J; junction bases unmatched: 9. The full variable domain, in which reference TRBV7-8 and TRBJ2-7 provide the parts outside the CDR3, is GAGVSQSPRYKVAKRGQDVALRCDPISGHVSLFWYQQALGQGPEFLTYFQNEAQLDKSGLPSDRFFAERPEGSVSTLKIQRTQQEDSAVYLCASSSPGTGFHEQYFGPGTRLTVT.

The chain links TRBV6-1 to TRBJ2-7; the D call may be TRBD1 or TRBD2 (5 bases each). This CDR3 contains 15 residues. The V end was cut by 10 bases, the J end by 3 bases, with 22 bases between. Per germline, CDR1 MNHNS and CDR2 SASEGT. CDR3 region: CATSPLGTEIYEQYF. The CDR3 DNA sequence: TGTGCCACCTCTCCATTGGGGACGGAGATCTACGAGCAGTACTTC.

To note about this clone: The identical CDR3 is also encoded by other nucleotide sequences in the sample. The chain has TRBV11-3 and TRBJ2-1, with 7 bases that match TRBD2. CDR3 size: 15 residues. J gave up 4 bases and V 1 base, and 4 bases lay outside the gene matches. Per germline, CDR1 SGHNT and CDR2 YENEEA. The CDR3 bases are TGTGCCAGCAGCTTAGGGCGCGGGGGTTACAATGAGCAGTTCTTC. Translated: CASSLGRGGYNEQFF.

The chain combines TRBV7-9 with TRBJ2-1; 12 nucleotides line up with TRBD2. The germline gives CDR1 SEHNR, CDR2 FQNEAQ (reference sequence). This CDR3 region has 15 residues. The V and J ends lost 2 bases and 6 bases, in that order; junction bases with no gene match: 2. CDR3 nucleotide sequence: TGTGCCAGCAGCTTATCGACTAGCGGGAGCAATGAGCAGTTCTTC. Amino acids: CASSLSTSGSNEQFF.

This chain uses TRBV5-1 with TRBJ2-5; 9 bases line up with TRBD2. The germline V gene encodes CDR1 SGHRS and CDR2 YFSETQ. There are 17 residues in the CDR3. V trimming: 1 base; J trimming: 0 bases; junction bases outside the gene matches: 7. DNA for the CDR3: TGCGCCAGCAGCTTGAGAGCGAGCGGGGGGAACCAAGAGACCCAGTACTTC. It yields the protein CASSLRASGGNQETQYF. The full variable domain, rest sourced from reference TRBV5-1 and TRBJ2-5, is KAGVTQTPRYLIKTRGQQVTLSCSPISGHRSVSWYQQTPGQGLQFLFEYFSETQRNKGNFPGRFSGRQFSNSRSEMNVSTLELGDSALYLCASSLRASGGNQETQYFGPGTRLLVL.

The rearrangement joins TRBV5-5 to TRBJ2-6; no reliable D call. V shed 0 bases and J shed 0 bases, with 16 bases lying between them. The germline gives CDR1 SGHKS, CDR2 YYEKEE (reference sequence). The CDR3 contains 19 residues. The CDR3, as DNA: TGTGCCAGCAGCTTGGAAGGGTTAGGCATCTTCTCTGGGGCCAACGTCCTGACTTTC. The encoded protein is CASSLEGLGIFSGANVLTF.

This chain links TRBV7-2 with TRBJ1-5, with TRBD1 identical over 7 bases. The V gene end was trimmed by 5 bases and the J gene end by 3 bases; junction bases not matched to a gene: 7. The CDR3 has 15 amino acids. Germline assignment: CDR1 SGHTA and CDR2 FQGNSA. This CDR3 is CASSEGTVLNQPQHF. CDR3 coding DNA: TGTGCCAGCAGCGAGGGGACAGTACTCAATCAGCCCCAGCATTTT.

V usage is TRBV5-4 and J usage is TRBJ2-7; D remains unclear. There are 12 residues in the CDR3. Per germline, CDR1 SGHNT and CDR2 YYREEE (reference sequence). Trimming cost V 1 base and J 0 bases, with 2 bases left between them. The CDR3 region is CASSLFSYEQYF. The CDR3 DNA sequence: TGTGCCAGCAGCTTGTTCTCCTACGAGCAGTACTTC.

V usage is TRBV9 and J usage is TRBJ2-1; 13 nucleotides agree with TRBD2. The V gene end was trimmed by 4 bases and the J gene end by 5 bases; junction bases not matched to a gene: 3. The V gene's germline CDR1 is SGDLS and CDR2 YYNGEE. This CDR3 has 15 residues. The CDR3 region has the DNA TGTGCCAGCAGCTCGGGACTAGCGGGGAACAATGAGCAGTTCTTC. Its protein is CASSSGLAGNNEQFF.

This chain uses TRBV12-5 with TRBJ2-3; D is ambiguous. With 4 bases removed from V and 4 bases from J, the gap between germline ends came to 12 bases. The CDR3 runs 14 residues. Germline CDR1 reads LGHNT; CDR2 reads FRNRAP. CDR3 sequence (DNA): TGTGCTAGTGGTTCGGACCTGGCGGCAGATACGCAGTATTTT. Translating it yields CASGSDLAADTQYF.

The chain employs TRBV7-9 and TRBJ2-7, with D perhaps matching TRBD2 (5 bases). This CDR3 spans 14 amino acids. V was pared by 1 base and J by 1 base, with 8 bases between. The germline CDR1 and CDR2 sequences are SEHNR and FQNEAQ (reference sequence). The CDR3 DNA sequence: TGTGCCAGCAGCTTAGGAGCGGTGTCCTACGAGCAGTACTTC. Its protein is CASSLGAVSYEQYF.

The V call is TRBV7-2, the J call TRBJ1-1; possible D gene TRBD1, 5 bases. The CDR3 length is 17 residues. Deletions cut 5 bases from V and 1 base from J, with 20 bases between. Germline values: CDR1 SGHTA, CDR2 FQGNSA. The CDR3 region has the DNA TGTGCCAGCAGCCTACAATCACTAAGGGGCGCGAACACTGAAGCTTTCTTT. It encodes CASSLQSLRGANTEAFF.

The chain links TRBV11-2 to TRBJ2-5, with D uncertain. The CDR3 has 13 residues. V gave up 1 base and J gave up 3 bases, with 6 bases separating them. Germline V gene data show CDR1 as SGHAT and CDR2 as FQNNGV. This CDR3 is CASSLVPKETQYF. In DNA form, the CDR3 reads TGTGCCAGCAGCTTAGTACCCAAAGAGACCCAGTACTTC.

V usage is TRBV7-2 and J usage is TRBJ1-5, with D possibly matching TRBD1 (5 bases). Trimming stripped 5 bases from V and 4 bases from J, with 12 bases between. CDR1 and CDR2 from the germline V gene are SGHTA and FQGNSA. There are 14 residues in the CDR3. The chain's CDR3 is CASSPSGGNQPQHF. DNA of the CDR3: TGTGCCAGCAGCCCCTCGGGGGGGAATCAGCCCCAGCATTTT.

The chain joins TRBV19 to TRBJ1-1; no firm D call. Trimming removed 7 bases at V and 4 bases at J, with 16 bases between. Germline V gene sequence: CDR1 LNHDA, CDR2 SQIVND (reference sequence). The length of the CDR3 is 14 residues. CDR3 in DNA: TGTGCCAGTACCCAACACGCGGGGAGCACTGAAGCTTTCTTT. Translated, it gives CASTQHAGSTEAFF. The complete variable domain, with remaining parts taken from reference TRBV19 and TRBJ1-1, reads DGGITQSPKYLFRKEGQNVTLSCEQNLNHDAMYWYRQDPGQGLRLIYYSQIVNDFQKGDIAEGYSVSREKKESFPLTVTSAQKNPTAFYLCASTQHAGSTEAFFGQGTRLTVV.

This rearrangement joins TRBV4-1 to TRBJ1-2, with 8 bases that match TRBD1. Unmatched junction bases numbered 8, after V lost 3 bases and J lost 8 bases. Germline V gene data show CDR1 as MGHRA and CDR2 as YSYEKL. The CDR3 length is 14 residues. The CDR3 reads CASSHTDREGGYTF. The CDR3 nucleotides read TGCGCCAGCAGCCACACGGACAGGGAAGGAGGCTACACCTTC.

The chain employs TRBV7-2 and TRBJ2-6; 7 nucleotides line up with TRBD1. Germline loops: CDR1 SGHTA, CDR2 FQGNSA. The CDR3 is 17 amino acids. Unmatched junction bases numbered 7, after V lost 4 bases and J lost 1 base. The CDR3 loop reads CASSWTGTLSGANVLTF. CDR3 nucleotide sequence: TGTGCCAGCAGCTGGACAGGAACCCTATCTGGGGCCAACGTCCTGACTTTC.

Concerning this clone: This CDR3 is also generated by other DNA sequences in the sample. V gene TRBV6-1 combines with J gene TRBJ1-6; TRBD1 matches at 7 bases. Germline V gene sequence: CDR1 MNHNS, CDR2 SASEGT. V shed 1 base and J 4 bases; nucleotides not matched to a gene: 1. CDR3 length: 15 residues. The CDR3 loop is CASSEGQGYNSPLHF. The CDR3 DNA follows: TGTGCCAGCAGTGAAGGACAGGGTTATAATTCACCCCTCCACTTT.